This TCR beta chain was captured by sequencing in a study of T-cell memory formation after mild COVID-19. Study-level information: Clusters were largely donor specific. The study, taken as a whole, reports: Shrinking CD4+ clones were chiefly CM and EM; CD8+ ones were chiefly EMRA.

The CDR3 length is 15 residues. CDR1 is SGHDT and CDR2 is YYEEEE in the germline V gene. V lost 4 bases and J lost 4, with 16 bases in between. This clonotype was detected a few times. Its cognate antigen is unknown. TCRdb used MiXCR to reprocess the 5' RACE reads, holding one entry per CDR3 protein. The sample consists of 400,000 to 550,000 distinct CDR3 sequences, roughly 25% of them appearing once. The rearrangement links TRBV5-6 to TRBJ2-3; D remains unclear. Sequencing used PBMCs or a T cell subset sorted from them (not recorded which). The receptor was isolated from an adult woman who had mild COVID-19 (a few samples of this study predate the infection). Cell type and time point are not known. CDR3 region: CASSPLGIGSDTQYF. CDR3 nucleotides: TGTGCCAGCAGCCCACTTGGGATTGGGTCAGATACGCAGTATTTT.